This is a list of T cell receptor beta chains from one sample in a study of blood T cell repertoires in COVID-19. This table comes from immunoSEQ multiplex PCR, and its TCRdb copy is limited to in-frame clones, with some not included. Here the sample spans some 170,000 clones, about four fifths being singletons. Specimen: peripheral blood. These receptors all stem from a woman aged 40 to 55 with COVID-19, enrolled during active disease. CDR3s include the opening cysteine and the closing phenylalanine or tryptophan. Fields, in order: D gene, clone size, V gene, J gene, CDR3 DNA, CDR3 protein. D genes are given only for firm matches. Clone size, where shown, is once, few, many, or a class for clones that have expanded.

NA,NA,TRBV21-1,TRBJ2-6,TGTGCCAGCAGCAAAGGACACCGCTCCCTTGTTTCTGGGGCCAACGTCCTGACTTTC,CASSKGHRSLVSGANVLTF
NA,NA,TRBV28,TRBJ1-5,TGTGCCAGCAACCCTAATGGTCTGAGGGGGCAGCCCCAGCATTTT,CASNPNGLRGQPQHF
NA,NA,TRBV9,TRBJ1-2,TGTGCCAGCAGCGGGTACAGGCTATATGGCTACACCTTC,CASSGYRLYGYTF
NA,NA,TRBV27,TRBJ1-2,TGTGCCAGCAGTCCTCAGGGGTTCGGCTATGGCTACACCTTC,CASSPQGFGYGYTF
TRBD2,NA,TRBV5-1,TRBJ2-7,TGCGCCAGCAGCGGTAGCGGGAGGGGAGGCGAGCAGTACTTC,CASSGSGRGGEQYF
TRBD2,few,TRBV12-3/TRBV12-4,TRBJ2-7,TGTGCCAGCAGTATAGCGGGCCGCTACGAGCAGTACTTC,CASSIAGRYEQYF
NA,NA,TRBV5-4,TRBJ1-1,TGTGCCAGCAGCTTAGTGACAGACATGAACACTGAAGCTTTCTTT,CASSLVTDMNTEAFF
NA,NA,TRBV14,TRBJ2-1,TGTGCCAGCAGCGAAGGGCTCCGGGGGGCCGATGAGCAGTTCTTC,CASSEGLRGADEQFF
TRBD1,NA,TRBV19,TRBJ2-1,TGTGCCAGTGGACAGGGGGCTTACAATGAGCAGTTCTTC,CASGQGAYNEQFF
TRBD1,NA,TRBV18,TRBJ1-4,TGTGCCAGCTCATCGATTACAGGGGGAGGAGAAAAACTGTTTTTT,CASSSITGGGEKLFF
TRBD2,NA,TRBV27,TRBJ2-2,TGTGCCAGCCATCCTAGCGGGAGTGCCGGGGAGCTGTTTTTT,CASHPSGSAGELFF
NA,NA,TRBV27,TRBJ2-3,TGTGCCAGCCATAACAGGGCTCGCACAGATACGCAGTATTTT,CASHNRARTDTQYF
TRBD1,NA,TRBV6-6,TRBJ1-6,TGTGCCAGCAGTCCGGACAGGCAAGCTTCCTATAATTCACCCCTCCACTTT,CASSPDRQASYNSPLHF
NA,NA,TRBV10-3,TRBJ1-5,TGTGCCATCAGTGGAAGGGACAATGTCAATCAGCCCCAGCATTTT,CAISGRDNVNQPQHF
NA,NA,TRBV3-1/TRBV3-2,TRBJ2-1,TGTGCCAGCAGCCAAGATTGGGGGGGCAGGGGCCCTTTAGAGTTCTTC,CASSQDWGGRGPLEFF